The 24 T cell receptor beta chains listed next were all sequenced from one sample in a study of T cell responses to AZD1222 COVID-19 vaccine. Sequencing used immunoSEQ multiplex PCR; TCRdb keeps in-frame clones, though not all of them. The data show 50,000 to 55,000 clones, roughly 84% seen once. This sample comprised peripheral blood, obtained on day 0 of AZD1222 vaccination. These receptors came from an adult in good health.

CDR3 DNA sequence: TGTGCCAGCAGCCTGACAGGGACAGGGAACACCGGGGAGCTGTTTTTT. Protein: CASSLTGTGNTGELFF. V gene TRBV3-1 (or the pseudogene TRBV3-2) combines with J gene TRBJ2-2; 8 bases align to TRBD1. Germline V gene sequence: CDR1 LGHDT, CDR2 YNNKEL (reference sequence). The CDR3 runs to 16 residues. The ends lost 4 bases at V and 1 base at J; junction bases unmatched: 5.

The count of this clone is one. V is TRBV18 and J is TRBJ2-7, with D unclear. Trimming cost V 2 bases and J 4 bases, with 6 bases left between them. Looked up from germline, CDR1 is KGHSH and CDR2 is LQKENI. The CDR3 sequence is 12 residues long. The CDR3 reads CASSPGNYEQYF. In DNA form, the CDR3 reads TGTGCCAGCTCACCAGGGAATTACGAGCAGTACTTC.

The chain has TRBV12-3 or TRBV12-4 and TRBJ2-7; the D is unclear. The ends were cut back, 6 bases at V and 7 bases at J, with 13 bases in the middle. The CDR3 runs to 12 residues. The CDR3 DNA reads TGTGCCAGCAGCCGCGGTTCGTGGGAGCAGTACTTC. It yields the protein CASSRGSWEQYF.

This clone has only one observation. This chain joins TRBV7-6 and TRBJ2-3; D not certain. There are 15 residues in the CDR3. Germline CDR1 reads SGHVS; CDR2 reads FNYEAQ. Trimming took 4 bases from V and 0 from J, leaving 11 bases between them. The CDR3 DNA reads TGTGCCAGCAGCTCTGATGTGTATAGCACAGATACGCAGTATTTT. Protein: CASSSDVYSTDTQYF.

The count of this clone is one. J is TRBJ1-1 and V is TRBV12-3 or TRBV12-4; 7 bases align to TRBD1. The CDR3 spans 12 residues. Trimming removed 5 bases from V and 6 bases from J; junction bases left unmatched: 3. The CDR3 here is CASSIGQAEAFF. The DNA for the CDR3 is TGTGCCAGCAGTATCGGACAGGCTGAAGCTTTCTTT.

This clone has a single count. The DNA of the CDR3 is TGTGCCAGCAGTTTGTACAGCTACTACTCTGGAAACACCATATATTTT. This gives the protein CASSLYSYYSGNTIYF. This chain connects TRBV28 to TRBJ1-3; D is unclear. This CDR3 spans 16 amino acids. Trimming pared 3 bases from V and 0 bases from J, leaving 12 bases between. CDR1 and CDR2 from the germline V gene are MDHEN and SYDVKM.

The rearrangement links TRBV12-5 to TRBJ2-5; 7 bases line up with TRBD1. The J segment lost 7 bases and the V segment lost 0 bases, leaving 5 bases of the junction unmatched. Germline CDR1 is LGHNT and CDR2 is FRNRAP. The CDR3 loop spans 14 amino acids. CDR3 nucleotide sequence: TGTGCTAGTGGTTTGGTACAGGGGTGGGGGACCCAGTACTTC. Amino acids: CASGLVQGWGTQYF.

The chain combines TRBV7-3 with TRBJ2-2, with 8 bases identical to TRBD2. Germline V gene data show CDR1 as SGHTA and CDR2 as FQGTGA. J gave up 2 bases and V 5 bases, and 4 bases lay outside the gene matches. The CDR3 spans 15 residues. The CDR3 nucleotides read TGTGCCAGCAGCAAGGGACTAGGAAACACCGGGGAGCTGTTTTTT. Translation gives CASSKGLGNTGELFF.

V gene TRBV10-3 combines with J gene TRBJ2-7; the D call may be TRBD1 or TRBD2 (7 bases each). Germline loops: CDR1 ENHRY, CDR2 SYGVKD. CDR3 length: 13 residues. V was pared by 6 bases and J by 4 bases, with 13 bases between. In DNA form, the CDR3 reads TGTGCCATCAGCCAAGCGGGACAGTACGAGCAGTACTTC. This gives the protein CAISQAGQYEQYF.

Remarks on this clone: Compared with germline, one end of the junction differs, possibly owing to a read error. This rearrangement joins TRBV19 to TRBJ1-5; D possibly corresponds to TRBD1 (6 bases). CDR3 length: 15 residues. Germline-derived CDR1 and CDR2 are LNHDA and SQIVND (reference sequence). Here the CDR3 DNA reads TGTGCCAGTAGCATAGGGCAGGGGAACAATCAGCCCCAGCATTTT. As protein: CASSIGQGNNQPQHF.

The J gene is TRBJ2-2, the V gene TRBV5-1; 9 bases align to TRBD1. Germline V gene sequence: CDR1 SGHRS, CDR2 YFSETQ. CDR3 length equals 15 residues. J lost 7 bases, V lost 4 bases, and 8 bases had no gene match. CDR3 nucleotides: TGCGCCAGCAGCCCAAGACAGGGGGTTGGCGGGGAGCTGTTTTTT. This sequence encodes CASSPRQGVGGELFF.

The chain joins TRBV19 to TRBJ2-6, with a tentative D call TRBD1 (5 bases). V was trimmed by 6 bases and J by 0 bases, leaving 12 bases between them. CDR3 length: 16 amino acids. Germline lookup yields CDR1 LNHDA and CDR2 SQIVND (reference sequence). The CDR3 region has the DNA TGTGCCAGTAGCCAACAGGCCCACTCTGGGGCCAACGTCCTGACTTTC. This codes for CASSQQAHSGANVLTF. The variable domain in full, with the rest retrieved from reference TRBV19 and TRBJ2-6, is DGGITQSPKYLFRKEGQNVTLSCEQNLNHDAMYWYRQDPGQGLRLIYYSQIVNDFQKGDIAEGYSVSREKKESFPLTVTSAQKNPTAFYLCASSQQAHSGANVLTFGAGSRLTVL.

V usage is TRBV19 and J usage is TRBJ2-2, with D possibly TRBD2 on 5 matching bases. Between the trimmed V and J ends, which lost 5 bases and 1 base, there was a span of 14 bases. The CDR3 length is 16 residues. Germline CDR1 is LNHDA and CDR2 is SQIVND (reference sequence). CDR3 DNA sequence: TGTGCCAGTAGTCTTCGGGATTTGCTGAACACCGGGGAGCTGTTTTTT. It translates to CASSLRDLLNTGELFF.

J is TRBJ2-7 and V is TRBV12-5; no clear D gene. CDR1 is LGHNT, CDR2 FRNRAP, per germline. Trimming took 6 bases from V and 2 from J, leaving 14 bases between them. The CDR3 has 14 residues. CDR3 DNA: TGTGCTAGTGGCCAATCTCCCAATACCTACGAGCAGTACTTC. Translation: CASGQSPNTYEQYF. Drawing the rest from reference TRBV12-5 and TRBJ2-7, the complete variable domain is DARVTQTPRHKVTEMGQEVTMRCQPILGHNTVFWYRQTMMQGLELLAYFRNRAPLDDSGMPKDRFSAEMPDATLATLKIQPSEPRDSAVYFCASGQSPNTYEQYFGPGTRLTVT.

The rearrangement joins TRBV30 to TRBJ1-1; D unclear. CDR3 length: 11 residues. Per the germline V gene, CDR1 is GTSNPN and CDR2 is SVGIG (reference sequence). The V gene lost 4 bases and the J gene lost 1 base, with 4 bases spanning the gap. CDR3 coding DNA: TGTGCCTGGATCAGGAACACTGAAGCTTTCTTT. Encoded protein: CAWIRNTEAFF.

The chain uses TRBV3-1 (or the pseudogene TRBV3-2) and TRBJ2-1, with D possibly matching TRBD2 (5 bases). There are 15 residues in the CDR3. The V end lost 4 bases, the J end lost 6 bases, and 16 bases lay between the germline ends. The germline CDR1 and CDR2 sequences are LGHDT and YNNKEL (reference sequence). The CDR3 DNA is TGTGCCAGCAGCCGAGGCGGAGGCAACTTCAATGAGCAGTTCTTC. This codes for CASSRGGGNFNEQFF.

V gene TRBV10-3 combines with J gene TRBJ1-2; D perhaps matches TRBD1 (5 bases). V shed 10 bases and J shed 3 bases, with 15 bases lying between them. From germline, CDR1 is ENHRY and CDR2 SYGVKD. This CDR3 comprises 13 residues. DNA of the CDR3: TGTGCCACCGAGGAGGGGAGGGACTATGGCTACACCTTC. It specifies CATEEGRDYGYTF.

The chain links TRBV10-1 to TRBJ2-1; TRBD2 matches at 9 bases. The length of the CDR3 is 16 residues. Germline CDR1 and CDR2: WNHNN and SYGVQD (reference sequence). J was trimmed by 14 bases and V by 8 bases; bases with no gene match: 22. The CDR3 sequence is CASSRSDVAREGPEFF. The CDR3 coding sequence is TGCGCCAGCTCACGTTCTGATGTAGCGCGGGAGGGCCCCGAGTTCTTC.

The genes are TRBV27 and TRBJ1-1; no clear D gene. This CDR3 spans 13 amino acids. CDR1 and CDR2 (germline): MNHEY, SMNVEV (reference sequence). Trimming cost V 4 bases and J 5 bases, with 11 bases left between them. The CDR3 DNA reads as TGTGCCAGCAGTTCTCCGATCGTGACTGAAGCTTTCTTT. Encoded protein: CASSSPIVTEAFF.

This chain links TRBV11-3 with TRBJ2-1; TRBD2 agrees at 7 bases. The CDR3 spans 17 residues. Germline V lookup: CDR1 SGHNT, CDR2 YENEEA. The V and J ends lost 0 bases and 7 bases, in that order; junction bases with no gene match: 12. This CDR3 is CASSLERWGEGTNEQFF. The CDR3, as DNA: TGTGCCAGCAGCTTAGAGCGTTGGGGGGAGGGGACGAATGAGCAGTTCTTC. The full variable domain, its missing parts supplied by reference TRBV11-3 and TRBJ2-1, is EAGVVQSPRYKIIEKKQPVAFWCNPISGHNTLYWYLQNLGQGPELLIRYENEEAVDDSQLPKDRFSAERLKGVDSTLKIQPAELGDSAVYLCASSLERWGEGTNEQFFGPGTRLTVL.

The CDR3 sequence: CASSLGDSGYTF. Written as DNA, the CDR3 is TGCGCCAGCAGCTTGGGGGACAGTGGCTACACCTTC. The rearrangement links TRBV5-1 to TRBJ1-2; 7 bases align to TRBD1. The CDR3 is 12 amino acids. The junction had 0 bases not matched to a gene; V was cut back by 0 bases and J by 7 bases. CDR1 and CDR2 from the germline V gene are SGHRS and YFSETQ.

The chain uses TRBV6-2 or TRBV6-3 and TRBJ1-2, with 8 nucleotides matching TRBD1. Unmatched junction bases numbered 8, after V lost 5 bases and J lost 3 bases. The CDR3 extends over 15 amino acids. The V gene's germline CDR1 is MNHEY and CDR2 SVGEGT. CDR3: CASSTRDRSYYGYTF. CDR3 DNA sequence: TGTGCCAGCAGTACCCGGGACAGGAGCTACTATGGCTACACCTTC.

V is TRBV11-2 and J is TRBJ2-5, with D possibly matching TRBD2 (6 bases). Trimming took off 6 bases at V and 0 bases at J, with 8 bases between the two ends. This CDR3 has 13 amino acids. Germline-derived CDR1 and CDR2 are SGHAT and FQNNGV. The CDR3 DNA is TGTGCCAGCAGTGGGGGGAACCAAGAGACCCAGTACTTC. Translated: CASSGGNQETQYF.

The chain joins TRBV3-1 (or the pseudogene TRBV3-2) to TRBJ1-1; no reliable D call. V was trimmed by 5 bases and J by 4 bases, leaving 17 bases between them. Germline assignment: CDR1 LGHDT and CDR2 YNNKEL (reference sequence). This CDR3 region has 15 residues. DNA of the CDR3: TGTGCCAGCAGCTACAACAGCATCGGAGGCACTGAAGCTTTCTTT. Its translation is CASSYNSIGGTEAFF.